The TCR beta chain described here comes from a study of shared clonotypes between healthy human individuals. Germline V gene sequence: CDR1 SGHTA, CDR2 FQGNSA. Trimming removed 0 bases at V and 12 bases at J, with 12 bases between. The CDR3 loop spans 13 amino acids. Findings of the study overall: Naive subsets tended to show greater estimated richness than memory subsets. Generation probabilities were higher for clonotypes shared across all four sorted-subset donors than for unshared ones.

The study enrolled healthy HIV-negative adults without recent acute infections or vaccinations as donors. The investigators split CD4+ cells into a CD45RA+ naive subset and a CD45RA-negative memory subset. On this clone itself: What it recognizes is unknown.

Only in-frame clones appear in the TCRdb table, and some are missing; sequencing was by immunoSEQ multiplex PCR. The repertoire holds more than 2 million clones, with 90% to 97% as singletons. Sequenced sample: naive CD4+ T cells sorted from blood. Subset given: CD45RA+ positively selected. This receptor was obtained from a man between 18 and 35 years old in good health. The rearrangement links TRBV7-2 to TRBJ2-1; D is perhaps TRBD2 (5 bases). The CDR3, as DNA: TGTGCCAGCAGCTTAGCGGCGAGCGGAAGGCAGTTCTTC. Protein product: CASSLAASGRQFF.